A selection of T cell receptor beta chains follows, all from one sample in a study of tumor and adjacent non-tumor tissue in lung cancer. TCRdb called the multiplex PCR reads again in MiXCR, with one record for every CDR3 protein. This table has 120,000 or so distinct CDR3 sequences, about 66% appearing once. The sample consisted of lung tumor tissue. These receptors all come from a man younger than 40 with non-small cell lung cancer. Each CDR3 is given with its conserved first and last residue. The D gene is left open where the match is weak. Rows give clone size only sometimes, using once, few, many, or a class for an expanded clone.

D gene: .
J gene: TRBJ1-6
V gene: TRBV13
clone size: .
CDR3 DNA: TGTGCCAGCAGCTCAGGGACCGGGATAGAGTCCCTCCACTTT
CDR3 protein: CASSSGTGIESLHF

D gene: .
J gene: TRBJ1-6
V gene: TRBV11-2
clone size: .
CDR3 DNA: TGTGCCAGCAGCTTAAGCTGGAGCGGATCACCCCTCTACTTT
CDR3 protein: CASSLSWSGSPLYF

D gene: .
J gene: TRBJ1-1
V gene: TRBV6-5
clone size: .
CDR3 DNA: TGTGCCAGCAGTTACTCGATGAGGGGCAAGACTGAAGCTTTCTTT
CDR3 protein: CASSYSMRGKTEAFF

D gene: .
J gene: TRBJ2-2
V gene: TRBV6-2/TRBV6-3
clone size: .
CDR3 DNA: TGTGCCAGCAGTTGTACGGGGAACGCCGGGGAGCTGTTTTTT
CDR3 protein: CASSCTGNAGELFF

D gene: TRBD2
J gene: TRBJ2-1
V gene: TRBV5-6
clone size: .
CDR3 DNA: TGTGCCAGCAGCTTGACTAGCGGCATCGATAAGCAGTTCTTC
CDR3 protein: CASSLTSGIDKQFF

D gene: .
J gene: TRBJ2-7
V gene: TRBV11-2
clone size: .
CDR3 DNA: TGTGCCAGCCGCTTTAGTCCGTTCTACGAACAGTACTTC
CDR3 protein: CASRFSPFYEQYF

D gene: .
J gene: TRBJ2-3
V gene: TRBV11-2
clone size: .
CDR3 DNA: TGTGCCAGCACCCTCGGTTTGATGGCGGGCGCGCGGTATTTT
CDR3 protein: CASTLGLMAGARYF

D gene: .
J gene: TRBJ2-1
V gene: TRBV12-3/TRBV12-4
clone size: .
CDR3 DNA: TGTGCCAGAAGTGGGGATAGTTACGATGAGCAGTTCTTC
CDR3 protein: CARSGDSYDEQFF

D gene: .
J gene: TRBJ2-5
V gene: TRBV6-1
clone size: medium-sized
CDR3 DNA: TGTGCCAGCAGGGGGATCGGGCAGTTCGGGACCCAGTACTTC
CDR3 protein: CASRGIGQFGTQYF

D gene: .
J gene: TRBJ2-5
V gene: TRBV7-3
clone size: many
CDR3 DNA: TGTGCCAGCAGCTTATGGCCTAGCGTATCAGAGACCCAGTACTTC
CDR3 protein: CASSLWPSVSETQYF

D gene: .
J gene: TRBJ1-1
V gene: TRBV5-1
clone size: few
CDR3 DNA: TGCGCCAGCAGCTTGGATGGCAGCTTGAACACTGAAGCTTTCTTT
CDR3 protein: CASSLDGSLNTEAFF

D gene: .
J gene: TRBJ1-1
V gene: TRBV6-5
clone size: .
CDR3 DNA: TGTGCCAGCAGTCACCCCTATGGCACTGAAGCTTTCTTT
CDR3 protein: CASSHPYGTEAFF

D gene: TRBD1
J gene: TRBJ1-1
V gene: TRBV5-4
clone size: .
CDR3 DNA: TGTGTCAGCACCACAGGGGGGAACACTGAAGCTTTCTTT
CDR3 protein: CVSTTGGNTEAFF

D gene: .
J gene: TRBJ1-2
V gene: TRBV7-9
clone size: .
CDR3 DNA: TGTACCAGCAGCACCGCGGCGGGACAAACGGTATATGGCTACACCTTC
CDR3 protein: CTSSTAAGQTVYGYTF

D gene: .
J gene: TRBJ1-6
V gene: TRBV6-6
clone size: few
CDR3 DNA: TGTGCCGTCAGGGATCTTTATAATTCACCCCTCCACTTT
CDR3 protein: CAVRDLYNSPLHF

D gene: TRBD2
J gene: TRBJ2-1
V gene: TRBV12-3/TRBV12-4
clone size: .
CDR3 DNA: TGTGCCAACAGTTATGGCGGGAGGGCCAATGAGCAGTCCTTC
CDR3 protein: CANSYGGRANEQSF

D gene: .
J gene: TRBJ2-3
V gene: TRBV11-2
clone size: .
CDR3 DNA: TGTTCCAGCAGCTCATCGACTGGCGGGAAACCAGATGCGCAGTATTTT
CDR3 protein: CSSSSSTGGKPDAQYF

D gene: .
J gene: TRBJ1-1
V gene: TRBV11-2
clone size: .
CDR3 DNA: TGTGCCAGCAGCGGTGCTAGGGTGGCAGATGAAGCTTTCTTT
CDR3 protein: CASSGARVADEAFF

D gene: .
J gene: TRBJ1-6
V gene: TRBV6-5
clone size: .
CDR3 DNA: TGTGCCAGCAGCTCTTACAGAGAATCACCCCTCCACTTT
CDR3 protein: CASSSYRESPLHF

D gene: .
J gene: TRBJ1-3
V gene: TRBV7-8
clone size: .
CDR3 DNA: TGTGCCAGCAGCTTACAGGGGATCCCCTCTGGAAACATCATATATTTT
CDR3 protein: CASSLQGIPSGNIIYF

D gene: .
J gene: TRBJ2-3
V gene: TRBV7-9
clone size: .
CDR3 DNA: TGTGCCAGCAGCCCCGAGTTTGCAATAGGCACAGATACGCAGTATTTT
CDR3 protein: CASSPEFAIGTDTQYF

D gene: .
J gene: TRBJ1-6
V gene: TRBV6-1
clone size: .
CDR3 DNA: TGTGCCAGCAGTGAGGGTCAGAATTCGCCCCCCCACTTT
CDR3 protein: CASSEGQNSPPHF

D gene: TRBD2
J gene: TRBJ2-5
V gene: TRBV20-1
clone size: once
CDR3 DNA: TGCAGTGCTAGACACCCGGGACTGGGAGGGGAGACCCAGTACTTC
CDR3 protein: CSARHPGLGGETQYF

D gene: TRBD1
J gene: TRBJ1-2
V gene: TRBV5-4
clone size: many
CDR3 DNA: TGTGCCAGCAGTTTTACAGGGGGCGTCGGCTACACCTTC
CDR3 protein: CASSFTGGVGYTF

D gene: TRBD1
J gene: TRBJ1-4
V gene: TRBV29-1
clone size: many
CDR3 DNA: TGCAGCGTTAAAAAGGGGACAGCTCATAATGAAAAACTGTTTTTT
CDR3 protein: CSVKKGTAHNEKLFF

D gene: TRBD1
J gene: TRBJ2-6
V gene: TRBV4-3
clone size: .
CDR3 DNA: TGCGCCAGCAGCCCTTCGACAGGGATTGGGGCCAACCTCCTGACTTTC
CDR3 protein: CASSPSTGIGANLLTF

D gene: .
J gene: TRBJ1-1
V gene: TRBV6-2/TRBV6-3
clone size: .
CDR3 DNA: TGTCCCAGCAGCCCTGTGGTGGAAGCTTTCTTT
CDR3 protein: CPSSPVVEAFF

D gene: .
J gene: TRBJ2-4
V gene: TRBV20-1
clone size: .
CDR3 DNA: TGCAGTGCTGGACTCGGGGCGGACATTCAGTACTTT
CDR3 protein: CSAGLGADIQYF

D gene: .
J gene: TRBJ2-7
V gene: TRBV4-1
clone size: many
CDR3 DNA: TGCGCCAGCAGCCAAGAACACAGGGCCTACGATAAGCAGTACTTC
CDR3 protein: CASSQEHRAYDKQYF

D gene: .
J gene: TRBJ2-1
V gene: TRBV5-6
clone size: many
CDR3 DNA: TGTGCCAGCAGCTTCCTGGAAGCTGAGCAGTTCTTC
CDR3 protein: CASSFLEAEQFF

D gene: .
J gene: TRBJ1-1
V gene: TRBV29-1
clone size: .
CDR3 DNA: TGCAGCGTTGAAGTATGTGGGACAAACACTGAAGCTTTCTTT
CDR3 protein: CSVEVCGTNTEAFF